One and the same sample provided the 3 T cell receptor beta chains below, sequenced in a study of OX40 agonist ivuxolimab in advanced cancers. Produced via immunoSEQ multiplex PCR; TCRdb's table is partial and in-frame only. This sample has approximately 63,000 clones, with around 86% found just once. The input for sequencing was CD4+ or CD8+ T cells sorted from blood, taken in a trial of the OX40 agonist ivuxolimab. These receptors were obtained from an adult with an advanced solid tumor such as melanoma, head and neck, liver or kidney cancer.

This clone occurred once. The rearrangement uses TRBV19 and TRBJ2-5; D possibly corresponds to TRBD2 (6 bases). CDR1 and CDR2 from the germline V gene are LNHDA and SQIVND (reference sequence). V shed 8 bases and J shed 4 bases, with 23 bases lying between them. This CDR3 comprises 16 residues. DNA for the CDR3: TGTGCCAGTTCGAATGGGGTCCGGGGGTTTTCAGAGACCCAGTACTTC. Translation gives CASSNGVRGFSETQYF.

The rearrangement links TRBV6-5 to TRBJ2-1; D call uncertain. Germline V gene sequence: CDR1 MNHEY, CDR2 SVGAGI. The CDR3 extends over 14 amino acids. V lost 0 bases to trimming and J lost 4 bases, with 7 bases between them. The CDR3 loop reads CASSYSRVYNEQFF. Written as DNA, the CDR3 is TGTGCCAGCAGTTACTCACGGGTTTACAATGAGCAGTTCTTC.

The chain uses TRBV19 and TRBJ2-1; TRBD1 matches at 9 bases. J lost 7 bases, V lost 6 bases, and 1 base had no gene match. The length of the CDR3 is 12 residues. Per germline, CDR1 LNHDA and CDR2 SQIVND (reference sequence). The CDR3 reads CASRQGANEQFF. The DNA of the CDR3 is TGTGCCAGTAGACAGGGGGCAAATGAGCAGTTCTTC.